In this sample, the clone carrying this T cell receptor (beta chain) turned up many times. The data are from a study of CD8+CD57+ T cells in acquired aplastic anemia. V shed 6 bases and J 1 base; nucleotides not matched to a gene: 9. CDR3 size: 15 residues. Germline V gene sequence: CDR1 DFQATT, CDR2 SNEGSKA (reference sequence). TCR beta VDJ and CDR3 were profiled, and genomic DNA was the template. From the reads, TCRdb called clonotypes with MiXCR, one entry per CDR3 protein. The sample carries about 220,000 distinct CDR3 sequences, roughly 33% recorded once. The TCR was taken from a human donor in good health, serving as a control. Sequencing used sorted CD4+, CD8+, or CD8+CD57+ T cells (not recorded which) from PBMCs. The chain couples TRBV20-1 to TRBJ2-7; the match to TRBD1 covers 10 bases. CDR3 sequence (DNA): TGCAGTGCAGGACAGGGGGGGAGCGGTTCCTACGAGCAGTACTTC. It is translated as CSAGQGGSGSYEQYF.